The text below deals with one T cell receptor beta chain. The method was immunoSEQ multiplex PCR; TCRdb's version includes in-frame clones alone and lacks a portion of them. The table lists around 370,000 clones, 90% of them singletons. The sample is drawn from a study of blood T cell repertoires in COVID-19. The wider study: T cells, B-cell-depleted T cells, or PBMCs provided the cDNA or gDNA that served as material.

The CDR3 spans 13 residues. V was cut by 6 bases and J by 5 bases, with 13 bases left in between. Per the germline V gene, CDR1 is MNHEY and CDR2 is SMNVEV (reference sequence). The V and J genes are TRBV27 and TRBJ1-1; D gene uncertain. The sequence was collected from a man aged 18 to 30 with active or convalescent COVID-19. Material: peripheral blood. The CDR3 DNA follows: TGTGCCAGCAGCCTGGCGCGCGGGACTGAAGCTTTCTTT. This encodes CASSLARGTEAFF.